One and the same sample provided the 10 T cell receptor beta chains below, sequenced in a study of T cells in Graves' hyperthyroidism and ophthalmopathy. There were TCR beta CDR3 regions amplified from RNA transcripts. First-round RT-PCR with HTBI primers amplified the TCR CDR3 region. TCRdb re-called the multiplex PCR reads with MiXCR, one entry per CDR3 protein. This table holds more than 500,000 distinct CDR3 sequences, 35% to 50% found once. The sample comprised peripheral blood or thyroid tissue (not recorded which). The receptors come from an adult woman with Graves' disease, either hyperthyroidism or ophthalmopathy (not recorded which).

This clonotype was seen more than once but under ten times. The chain uses TRBV7-3 and TRBJ2-6; D call uncertain. CDR3 length: 15 amino acids. The V gene lost 1 base and the J gene lost 2 bases, with 6 bases spanning the gap. Germline V gene lookup returns CDR1 SGHTA and CDR2 FQGTGA. The DNA for the CDR3 is TGTGCCAGCAGCTTAATGGGGACTGGGGCCAACGTCCTGACTTTC. Translated, it gives CASSLMGTGANVLTF.

J is TRBJ1-5 and V is TRBV28, with a possible D match to TRBD1 (5 bases). Germline V lookup: CDR1 MDHEN, CDR2 SYDVKM. This CDR3 region has 13 residues. Trimming removed 8 bases from V and 2 bases from J, with 10 bases in between. The CDR3 region has the DNA TGTGCCAGCGCAGGGATGGGCAATCAGCCCCAGCATTTT. As protein: CASAGMGNQPQHF.

The V gene is TRBV7-2, the J gene TRBJ1-6; weak D call: TRBD1 (6 bases). Trimming shortened V by 4 bases and J by 7 bases, and 11 bases separated the two germline ends. This CDR3 spans 14 amino acids. The germline V gene has CDR1 SGHTA and CDR2 FQGNSA. This chain's CDR3 is CASSSPTGNSPLHF. The CDR3 coding sequence is TGTGCCAGCAGCTCACCAACAGGGAATTCACCCCTCCACTTT.

The table lists this clonotype with many counts. The gene calls are TRBV12-3 or TRBV12-4 and TRBJ2-5, with unresolved D. The length of the CDR3 is 15 residues. Trimming shortened V by 0 bases and J by 0 bases, and 8 bases separated the two germline ends. CDR3 in DNA: TGTGCCAGCAGTTTAGCGGGCCTGTACCAAGAGACCCAGTACTTC. Translated, it gives CASSLAGLYQETQYF.

The chain uses TRBV29-1 and TRBJ2-7, with 7 nucleotides matching TRBD2. In germline, CDR1 is SQVTM, CDR2 ANQGSEA. The CDR3 has 15 amino acids. After removal of 6 bases from V and 4 bases from J, the junction contained 15 bases not matched to a gene. The DNA for the CDR3 is TGCAGCGTGAAGGTGGTGGAGCGGGATAAATACGAGCAGTACTTC. Protein: CSVKVVERDKYEQYF.

To note about this clonotype: One end of the junction does not line up with germline, which may come from a read error. V is TRBV5-1 and J is TRBJ2-7; TRBD2 aligns across 8 bases. This CDR3 has 15 residues. The germline V gene has CDR1 SGHRS and CDR2 YFSETQ. The CDR3 region has the DNA TGTGCCAGCAGCTTTCTGACTAGCGAGCCCTACGAGCAGTACTTC. This codes for CASSFLTSEPYEQYF. Full variable domain (rest looked up from reference TRBV5-1 and TRBJ2-7): KAGVTQTPRYLIKTRGQQVTLSCSPISGHRSVSWYQQTPGQGLQFLFEYFSETQRNKGNFPGRFSGRQFSNSRSEMNVSTLELGDSALYLCASSFLTSEPYEQYFGPGTRLTVT.

The V call is TRBV29-1, the J call TRBJ2-7, with TRBD2 identical over 10 bases. In germline, CDR1 is SQVTM, CDR2 ANQGSEA. Losses at the gene ends were 5 bases for V and 1 base for J; bases not matched to a gene: 11. The CDR3 is 16 residues long. CDR3 loop: CSVSALAGLPSYEQYF. As DNA, the CDR3 is TGCAGCGTTAGCGCACTAGCGGGACTTCCATCCTACGAGCAGTACTTC.

The chain uses TRBV5-1 and TRBJ1-1, with TRBD1 as a possible D gene (5 bases). Trimming stripped 3 bases from V and 1 base from J, with 13 bases between. Germline CDR1 and CDR2: SGHRS and YFSETQ. This CDR3 spans 15 amino acids. This chain's CDR3 is CASSSSLGQNTEAFF. In DNA form, the CDR3 reads TGCGCCAGCAGCTCGTCCCTCGGACAGAACACTGAAGCTTTCTTT. Filled out from reference TRBV5-1 and TRBJ1-1, the complete variable domain reads KAGVTQTPRYLIKTRGQQVTLSCSPISGHRSVSWYQQTPGQGLQFLFEYFSETQRNKGNFPGRFSGRQFSNSRSEMNVSTLELGDSALYLCASSSSLGQNTEAFFGQGTRLTVV.

Many counts were recorded for this clonotype. The chain joins TRBV7-2 to TRBJ2-2; D is tentatively TRBD1 or TRBD2 (5 bases each). Germline values: CDR1 SGHTA, CDR2 FQGNSA. With 3 bases removed from V and 2 bases from J, the gap between germline ends came to 10 bases. This CDR3 has 15 amino acids. The CDR3 sequence is CASSFGTGNTGELFF. The CDR3 DNA reads as TGTGCCAGCAGCTTTGGGACCGGAAACACCGGGGAGCTGTTTTTT.

At least ten counts were recorded for this clonotype. The chain employs TRBV3-1 and TRBJ1-4, with D unresolved. The CDR3 contains 14 residues. CDR1 and CDR2 (germline): LGHDT, YNNKEL (reference sequence). Trimming took off 0 bases at V and 6 bases at J, with 8 bases between the two ends. The CDR3 is CASSQEGWDEKLFF. DNA for the CDR3: TGTGCCAGCAGCCAAGAGGGATGGGATGAAAAACTGTTTTTT.